This T cell receptor beta chain originates from a study of T-cell reconstitution after alpha-beta-depleted transplantation in children. The study's findings and limits: The high TCRbeta diversity at day 60 in some patients came from surviving recipient T cells and thymic progenitors. Several hundred rapidly expanded clones from non-depleted graft cells reportedly supplied alpha-beta T cells about two months post-transplant.

Unique molecular identifiers were used to barcode this TCRbeta library. MiXCR, applied by TCRdb to the PCR reads, yields one record per CDR3 protein. The profile shows about 1,000,000 distinct CDR3 sequences, 25% to 35% of them singletons. To note about this clonotype: No antigen is known for it.

The input for sequencing was PBMCs, mostly from graft donor cells, taken 360 days after TCRalphabeta/CD19-depleted stem cell transplant. This clonotype was obtained from a boy younger than two who had a stem cell transplant for SCID, so the T cells may come from the graft donor.

The CDR3: CASSQDRVPYGYTF. The CDR3 nucleotides read TGTGCCAGCAGCCAGGACAGGGTTCCTTATGGCTACACCTTC. The rearrangement joins TRBV4-2 to TRBJ1-2, with 8 bases aligning to TRBD1. The CDR3 runs 14 residues. The germline V gene encodes CDR1 LGHNA and CDR2 YNFKEQ. The J segment lost 5 bases and the V segment lost 3 bases, leaving 5 bases of the junction unmatched.